This T cell receptor beta chain is from a study of CD4 T cells in relation to SARS-CoV-2 and coronaviruses. Study-level background: Convalescent patients had median age roughly 37 years, range about 21 to 80.

As concerns this clone: What it binds is unknown.

Assay: immunoSEQ multiplex PCR; the TCRdb copy retains only in-frame clones and omits some. There are approximately 36,000 clones in the sample; just under 85% occur only once, and approximately 7% lies in the top ten. The germline V gene encodes CDR1 MNHEY and CDR2 SMNVEV (reference sequence). Trimming stripped 7 bases from V and 7 bases from J, with 11 bases between. There are 13 residues in the CDR3. Naive or memory CD4+ cells were cultured 1:1 with T cell-depleted PBMCs plus CEF. This TCR came from an adult with COVID-19. The chain employs TRBV27 and TRBJ1-6; TRBD1 is a possible D gene (5 bases). The sample consisted of naive CD4+ T cells from PBMCs, cultured in vitro. Subset here: naive CD4+ T cells isolated by negative enrichment. The CDR3 protein is CASKTARNSPLHF. CDR3 sequence (DNA): TGTGCCAGCAAGACAGCACGAAATTCACCCCTCCACTTT.